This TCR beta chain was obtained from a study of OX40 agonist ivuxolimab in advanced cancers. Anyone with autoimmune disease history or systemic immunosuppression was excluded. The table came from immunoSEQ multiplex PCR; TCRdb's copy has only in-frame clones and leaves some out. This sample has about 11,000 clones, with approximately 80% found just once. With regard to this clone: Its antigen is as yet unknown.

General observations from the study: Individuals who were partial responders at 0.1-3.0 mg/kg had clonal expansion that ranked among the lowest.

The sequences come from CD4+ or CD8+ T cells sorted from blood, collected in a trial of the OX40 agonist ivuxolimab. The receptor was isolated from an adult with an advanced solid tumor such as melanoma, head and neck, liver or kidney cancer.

CDR3 DNA: TGTGCCACCAGCAGAGGGGGGGGTAGCACAGATACGCAGTATTTT. As protein: CATSRGGGSTDTQYF. This chain joins TRBV15 and TRBJ2-3; 7 bases line up with TRBD2. V trimming: 1 base; J trimming: 0 bases; junction bases outside the gene matches: 1. This CDR3 comprises 15 residues. Looked up from germline, CDR1 is LNHNV and CDR2 is YYDKDF (reference sequence).